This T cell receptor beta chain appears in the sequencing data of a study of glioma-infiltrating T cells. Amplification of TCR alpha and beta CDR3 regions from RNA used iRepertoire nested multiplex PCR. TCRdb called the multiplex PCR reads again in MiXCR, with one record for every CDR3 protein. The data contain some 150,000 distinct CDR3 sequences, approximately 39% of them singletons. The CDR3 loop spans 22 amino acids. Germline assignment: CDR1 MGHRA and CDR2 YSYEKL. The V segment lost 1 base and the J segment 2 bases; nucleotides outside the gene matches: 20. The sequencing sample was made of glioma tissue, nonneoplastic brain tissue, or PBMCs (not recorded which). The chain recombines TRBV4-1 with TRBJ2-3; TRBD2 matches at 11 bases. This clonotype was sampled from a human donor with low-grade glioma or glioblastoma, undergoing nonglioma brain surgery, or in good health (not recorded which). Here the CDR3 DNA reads TGCGCCAGCAGCCAAGTCCTACGACTAGCGGGAATCACGAACGATTACACAGATACGCAGTATTTT. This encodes CASSQVLRLAGITNDYTDTQYF.